These T cell receptor beta chains were read from a single sample in a study of OX40 agonist ivuxolimab in advanced cancers. Measured with immunoSEQ multiplex PCR; TCRdb has only the in-frame clones, and not every one. The repertoire includes some 77,000 clones, roughly 87% of them detected once, and 5.5% to 6.5% sits in the top ten. This sample comprised CD4+ or CD8+ T cells sorted from blood, obtained in a trial of the OX40 agonist ivuxolimab. These receptor sequences come from an adult with an advanced solid tumor such as melanoma, head and neck, liver or kidney cancer. The CDR3 runs from the conserved cysteine through the conserved F or W. The order of the fields is CDR3 protein, CDR3 DNA, V gene, clone size, J gene, D gene. A D gene is named only where the DNA matches it firmly. A clone size is listed for some rows: how often the clone was seen (once, few, many), or a class if it is expanded.

CDR3aa: CASSQVRYRKTYGYTF; CDR3nt: TGTGCCAGCAGTCAAGTGCGCTACAGAAAGACCTATGGCTACACCTTC; v_gene: TRBV21-1; abundance: .; j_gene: TRBJ1-2; d_gene: .
CDR3aa: CASSGRAAGYGYTF; CDR3nt: TGTGCCAGCAGCGGCAGGGCAGCTGGCTATGGCTACACCTTC; v_gene: TRBV7-2; abundance: .; j_gene: TRBJ1-2; d_gene: .
CDR3aa: CASRGVQGAIYF; CDR3nt: TGTGCCAGCAGAGGGGTACAAGGAGCCATATATTTT; v_gene: TRBV6-5; abundance: .; j_gene: TRBJ1-3; d_gene: .
CDR3aa: CASGRQGSTDTQYF; CDR3nt: TGTGCCAGCGGAAGACAGGGAAGCACAGATACGCAGTATTTT; v_gene: TRBV5-4; abundance: .; j_gene: TRBJ2-3; d_gene: TRBD1
CDR3aa: CASSKTRTGVNQPQHF; CDR3nt: TGCGCCAGCAGCAAGACTCGGACAGGGGTTAATCAGCCCCAGCATTTT; v_gene: TRBV4-1; abundance: .; j_gene: TRBJ1-5; d_gene: TRBD1
CDR3aa: CAISDRTKERAFF; CDR3nt: TGTGCCATCAGTGACCGGACGAAGGAAAGAGCTTTCTTT; v_gene: TRBV10-3; abundance: few; j_gene: TRBJ1-1; d_gene: .
CDR3aa: CASDPGGQETQYF; CDR3nt: TGCGCCAGCGATCCCGGGGGACAAGAGACCCAGTACTTC; v_gene: TRBV5-1; abundance: .; j_gene: TRBJ2-5; d_gene: .
CDR3aa: CASSEGARRETQYF; CDR3nt: TGTGCCAGTAGCGAGGGGGCGAGAAGGGAGACCCAGTACTTC; v_gene: TRBV19; abundance: .; j_gene: TRBJ2-5; d_gene: TRBD1
CDR3aa: CASSSYEQFF; CDR3nt: TGTGCCAGCAGTTCATATGAGCAGTTCTTC; v_gene: TRBV6-1; abundance: .; j_gene: TRBJ2-1; d_gene: .
CDR3aa: CASIWPAPAQRCRAEKLFF; CDR3nt: TGTGCCAGCATTTGGCCCGCCCCGGCACAACGGTGTCGGGCTGAAAAACTGTTTTTT; v_gene: TRBV6-4; abundance: few; j_gene: TRBJ1-4; d_gene: .
CDR3aa: CASSPSTGGFDTEAFF; CDR3nt: TGTGCCAGCAGCCCTTCGACAGGGGGCTTCGACACTGAAGCTTTCTTT; v_gene: TRBV7-6; abundance: .; j_gene: TRBJ1-1; d_gene: TRBD1
CDR3aa: CASSVGGLAGNTGELFF; CDR3nt: TGTGCCAGCAGCGTAGGGGGTCTAGCGGGAAACACCGGGGAGCTGTTTTTT; v_gene: TRBV9; abundance: .; j_gene: TRBJ2-2; d_gene: TRBD2
CDR3aa: CATGLNMNTEAFF; CDR3nt: TGTGCCACCGGACTCAACATGAACACTGAAGCTTTCTTT; v_gene: TRBV10-3; abundance: .; j_gene: TRBJ1-1; d_gene: .
CDR3aa: CASSIVGPASGGYNEQFF; CDR3nt: TGTGCCAGTAGTATAGTTGGGCCAGCTAGCGGGGGGTACAATGAGCAGTTCTTC; v_gene: TRBV19; abundance: .; j_gene: TRBJ2-1; d_gene: TRBD2
CDR3aa: CASSFYRAETQYF; CDR3nt: TGTGCCAGCAGTTTTTACAGGGCGGAGACCCAGTACTTC; v_gene: TRBV27; abundance: .; j_gene: TRBJ2-5; d_gene: .
CDR3aa: CASSHAPGGVGNTEAFF; CDR3nt: TGTGCCAGCAGCCATGCCCCCGGGGGGGTTGGGAACACTGAAGCTTTCTTT; v_gene: TRBV28; abundance: .; j_gene: TRBJ1-1; d_gene: .
CDR3aa: CASSGGQGRSPLHF; CDR3nt: TGTGCCAGCAGTGGGGGACAGGGGCGTTCACCCCTCCACTTT; v_gene: TRBV6-6; abundance: .; j_gene: TRBJ1-6; d_gene: TRBD1
CDR3aa: CASSDRDQPQHF; CDR3nt: TGTGCCAGCAGTGACAGAGATCAGCCCCAGCATTTT; v_gene: TRBV6-5; abundance: .; j_gene: TRBJ1-5; d_gene: .
CDR3aa: CASSLAGTNYGYTF; CDR3nt: TGCGCCAGCAGCTTGGCCGGTACTAACTATGGCTACACCTTC; v_gene: TRBV5-1; abundance: .; j_gene: TRBJ1-2; d_gene: .
CDR3aa: CASSLGGQNSPLHF; CDR3nt: TGTGCCAGCAGCTTGGGGGGACAGAATTCACCCCTCCACTTT; v_gene: TRBV11-2; abundance: .; j_gene: TRBJ1-6; d_gene: TRBD1
CDR3aa: CASSLGTGIYNEQFF; CDR3nt: TGTGCCAGCAGTTTAGGGACAGGGATCTACAATGAGCAGTTCTTC; v_gene: TRBV7-9; abundance: .; j_gene: TRBJ2-1; d_gene: TRBD1
CDR3aa: CASSPRAGELFF; CDR3nt: TGTGCCAGCAGTCCCCGGGCCGGGGAGCTGTTTTTT; v_gene: TRBV25-1; abundance: .; j_gene: TRBJ2-2; d_gene: .
CDR3aa: CAWSSTGNTIYF; CDR3nt: TGTGCCTGGAGTTCGACTGGAAACACCATATATTTT; v_gene: TRBV30; abundance: .; j_gene: TRBJ1-3; d_gene: .
CDR3aa: CASSMKLGGLEQYF; CDR3nt: TGTGCCAGTAGTATGAAGTTGGGGGGCCTGGAGCAGTACTTC; v_gene: TRBV19; abundance: .; j_gene: TRBJ2-7; d_gene: .
CDR3aa: CASSLERENTQYF; CDR3nt: TGTGCCAGCAGCTTAGAGAGGGAAAATACGCAGTATTTT; v_gene: TRBV7-2; abundance: .; j_gene: TRBJ2-3; d_gene: .
CDR3aa: CASSPGTPRDNTEAFF; CDR3nt: TGTGCCAGCAGCCCCGGGACCCCCAGGGATAACACTGAAGCTTTCTTT; v_gene: TRBV11-2; abundance: .; j_gene: TRBJ1-1; d_gene: .
CDR3aa: CASSRDTNNQPQHF; CDR3nt: TGTGCCAGCAGTCGGGACACCAACAATCAGCCCCAGCATTTT; v_gene: TRBV6-5; abundance: .; j_gene: TRBJ1-5; d_gene: .
CDR3aa: CASSFNTATYEQYF; CDR3nt: TGTGCCAGCAGCTTTAATACAGCTACCTACGAGCAGTACTTC; v_gene: TRBV7-2; abundance: .; j_gene: TRBJ2-7; d_gene: .